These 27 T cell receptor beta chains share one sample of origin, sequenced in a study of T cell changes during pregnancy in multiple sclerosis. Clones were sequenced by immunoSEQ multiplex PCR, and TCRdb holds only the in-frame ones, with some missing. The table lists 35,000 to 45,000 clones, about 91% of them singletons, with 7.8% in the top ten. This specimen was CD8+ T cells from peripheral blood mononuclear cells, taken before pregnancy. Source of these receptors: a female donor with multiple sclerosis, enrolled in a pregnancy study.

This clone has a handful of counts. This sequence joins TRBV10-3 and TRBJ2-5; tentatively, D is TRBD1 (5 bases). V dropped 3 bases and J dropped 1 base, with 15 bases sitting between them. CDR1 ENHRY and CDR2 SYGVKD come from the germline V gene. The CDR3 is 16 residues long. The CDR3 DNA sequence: TGTGCCATCAGTGACCCGGACACTCCACTCCAAGAGACCCAGTACTTC. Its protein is CAISDPDTPLQETQYF.

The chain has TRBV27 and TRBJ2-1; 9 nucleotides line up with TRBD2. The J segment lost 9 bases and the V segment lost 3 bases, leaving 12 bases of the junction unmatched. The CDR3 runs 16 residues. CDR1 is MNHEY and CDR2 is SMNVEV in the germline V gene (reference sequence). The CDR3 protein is CASSFSGGRAGIEQFF. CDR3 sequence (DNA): TGTGCCAGCAGTTTTTCAGGCGGGAGGGCCGGGATTGAGCAGTTCTTC.

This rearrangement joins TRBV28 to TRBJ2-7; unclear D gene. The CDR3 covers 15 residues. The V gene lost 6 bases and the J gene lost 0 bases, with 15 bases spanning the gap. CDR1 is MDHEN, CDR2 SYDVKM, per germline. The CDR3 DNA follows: TGTGCCAGCAGCCCACCAGGCGCCAGCTCCTACGAGCAGTACTTC. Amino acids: CASSPPGASSYEQYF.

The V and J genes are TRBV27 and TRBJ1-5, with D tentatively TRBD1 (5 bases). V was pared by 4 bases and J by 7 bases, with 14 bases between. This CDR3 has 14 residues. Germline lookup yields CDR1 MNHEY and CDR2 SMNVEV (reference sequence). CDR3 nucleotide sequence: TGTGCCAGCAGTTCGACGACAGTAAGACAGCCCCAGCATTTT. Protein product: CASSSTTVRQPQHF.

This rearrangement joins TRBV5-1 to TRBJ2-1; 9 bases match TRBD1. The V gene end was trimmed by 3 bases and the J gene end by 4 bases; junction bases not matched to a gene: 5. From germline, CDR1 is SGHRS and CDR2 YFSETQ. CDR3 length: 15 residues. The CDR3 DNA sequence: TGCGCCAGCAGCTCCACGACAGGGGGATACAATGAGCAGTTCTTC. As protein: CASSSTTGGYNEQFF.

In nucleotides, the CDR3 is TGTGCCAGCAGCGAAGGGGGGGTGGGTGAGCAGTTCTTC. Its protein product is CASSEGGVGEQFF. V is TRBV11-3 and J is TRBJ2-1; tentatively, D is TRBD2 (7 bases). Germline V gives CDR1 SGHNT, CDR2 YENEEA. V dropped 5 bases and J dropped 9 bases, with 14 bases sitting between them. CDR3 size: 13 residues.

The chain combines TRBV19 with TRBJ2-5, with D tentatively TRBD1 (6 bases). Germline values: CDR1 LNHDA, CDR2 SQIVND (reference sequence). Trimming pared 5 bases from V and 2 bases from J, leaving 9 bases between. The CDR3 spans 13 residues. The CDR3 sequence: CASSSDSQETQYF. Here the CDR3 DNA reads TGTGCCAGTAGTTCGGACAGTCAAGAGACCCAGTACTTC.

CDR3 coding DNA: TGTGCCAGCAGTTCAGGTGACAGCTCCTACAATGAGCAGTTCTTC. It encodes CASSSGDSSYNEQFF. V usage is TRBV6-5 and J usage is TRBJ2-1; TRBD1 might be the D (5 bases). The CDR3 runs 15 residues. With 4 bases removed from V and 0 bases from J, the gap between germline ends came to 10 bases. Germline V gene data show CDR1 as MNHEY and CDR2 as SVGAGI.

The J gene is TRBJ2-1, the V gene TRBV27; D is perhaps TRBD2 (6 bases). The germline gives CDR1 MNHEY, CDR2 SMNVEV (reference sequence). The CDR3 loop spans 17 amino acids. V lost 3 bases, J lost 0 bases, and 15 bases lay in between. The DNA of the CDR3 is TGTGCCAGCAGTTTGTCAGACCGGGACTTCTCCTACAATGAGCAGTTCTTC. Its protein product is CASSLSDRDFSYNEQFF.

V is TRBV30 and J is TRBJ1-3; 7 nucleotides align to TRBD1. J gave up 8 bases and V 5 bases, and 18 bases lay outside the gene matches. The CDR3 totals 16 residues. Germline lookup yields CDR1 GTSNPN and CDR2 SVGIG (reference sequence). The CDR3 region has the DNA TGTGCCTGGGAGGTCGGAGGGACAGCACTGGAGGACACCATATATTTT. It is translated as CAWEVGGTALEDTIYF.

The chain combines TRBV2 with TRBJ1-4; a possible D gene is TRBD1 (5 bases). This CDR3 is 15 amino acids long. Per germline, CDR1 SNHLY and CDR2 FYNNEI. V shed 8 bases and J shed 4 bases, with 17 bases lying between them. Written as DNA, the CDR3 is TGTGCCAGCCGAGAATTCAGGGCCAGTAATGAAAAACTGTTTTTT. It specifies CASREFRASNEKLFF.

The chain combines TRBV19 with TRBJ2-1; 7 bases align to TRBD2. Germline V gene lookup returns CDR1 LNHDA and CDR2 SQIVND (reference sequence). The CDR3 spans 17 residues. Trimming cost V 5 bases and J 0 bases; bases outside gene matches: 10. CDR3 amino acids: CASSLLAEPSSYNEQFF. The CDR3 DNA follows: TGTGCCAGTAGTTTGCTAGCGGAACCTAGCTCCTACAATGAGCAGTTCTTC.

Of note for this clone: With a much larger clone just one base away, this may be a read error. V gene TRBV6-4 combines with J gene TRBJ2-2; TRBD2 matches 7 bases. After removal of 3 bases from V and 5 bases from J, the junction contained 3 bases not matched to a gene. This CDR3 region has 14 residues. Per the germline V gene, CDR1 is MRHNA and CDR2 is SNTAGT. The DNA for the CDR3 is TGTGCCAGCAGTGAAAGCGGGGCTACCGGGGAGCTGTTTTTT. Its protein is CASSESGATGELFF.

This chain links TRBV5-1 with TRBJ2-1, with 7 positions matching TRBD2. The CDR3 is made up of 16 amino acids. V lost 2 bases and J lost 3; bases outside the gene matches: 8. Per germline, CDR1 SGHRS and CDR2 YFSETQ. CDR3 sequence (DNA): TGCGCCAGCAGCTTTGGATTTCTAGCGGTCTACAATGAGCAGTTCTTC. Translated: CASSFGFLAVYNEQFF.

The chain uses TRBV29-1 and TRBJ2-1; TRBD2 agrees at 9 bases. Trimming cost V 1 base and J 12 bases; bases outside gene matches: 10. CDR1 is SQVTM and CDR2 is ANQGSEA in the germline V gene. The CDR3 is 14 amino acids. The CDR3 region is CSVEAILAGSGQFF. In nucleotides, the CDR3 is TGCAGCGTTGAAGCGATCCTAGCGGGATCTGGGCAGTTCTTC.

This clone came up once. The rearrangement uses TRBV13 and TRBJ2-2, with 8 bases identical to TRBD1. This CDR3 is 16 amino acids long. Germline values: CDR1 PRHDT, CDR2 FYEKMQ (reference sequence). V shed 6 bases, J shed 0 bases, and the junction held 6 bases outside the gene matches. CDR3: CASRQPGGANTGELFF. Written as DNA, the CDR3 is TGTGCCAGCAGACAACCAGGGGGCGCGAACACCGGGGAGCTGTTTTTT.

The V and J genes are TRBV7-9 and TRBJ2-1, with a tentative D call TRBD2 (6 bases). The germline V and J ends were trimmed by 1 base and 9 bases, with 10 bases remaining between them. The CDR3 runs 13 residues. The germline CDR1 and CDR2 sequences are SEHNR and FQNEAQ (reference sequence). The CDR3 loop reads CASSLERVGEQFF. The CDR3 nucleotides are TGTGCCAGCAGCTTAGAGCGGGTGGGTGAGCAGTTCTTC.

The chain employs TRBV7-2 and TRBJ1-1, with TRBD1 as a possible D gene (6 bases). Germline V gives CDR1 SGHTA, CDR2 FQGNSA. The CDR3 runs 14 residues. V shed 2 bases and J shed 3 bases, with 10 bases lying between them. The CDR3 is CASSLLGQYTEAFF. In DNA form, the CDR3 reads TGTGCCAGCAGCTTACTAGGACAGTACACTGAAGCTTTCTTT.

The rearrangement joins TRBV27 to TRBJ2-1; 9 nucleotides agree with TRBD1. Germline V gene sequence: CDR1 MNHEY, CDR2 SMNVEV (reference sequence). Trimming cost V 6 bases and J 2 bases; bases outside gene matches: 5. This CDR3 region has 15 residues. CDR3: CASSPGQGPYNEQFF. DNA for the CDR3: TGTGCCAGCAGCCCGGGACAGGGCCCCTACAATGAGCAGTTCTTC.

This CDR3 is CASSLVPPNRGRGETQYF. The CDR3 DNA sequence: TGTGCCAGCAGCTTAGTCCCCCCCAACAGGGGGCGAGGGGAGACCCAGTACTTC. This chain uses TRBV7-9 with TRBJ2-5, with 9 bases lining up with TRBD1. The CDR3 is made up of 18 amino acids. Trimming cost V 1 base and J 5 bases; bases outside gene matches: 14. Germline loops: CDR1 SEHNR, CDR2 FQNEAQ (reference sequence).

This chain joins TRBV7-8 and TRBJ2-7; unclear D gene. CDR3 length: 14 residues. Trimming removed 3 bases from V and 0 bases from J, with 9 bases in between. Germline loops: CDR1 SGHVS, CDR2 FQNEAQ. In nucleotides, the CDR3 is TGTGCCAGCAGCTTGGTAGGCGGCTCCTACGAGCAGTACTTC. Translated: CASSLVGGSYEQYF.

The CDR3 spells CASGLALSYEQYF. Written as DNA, the CDR3 is TGTGCCAGCGGGCTAGCGTTGTCTTACGAGCAGTACTTC. V usage is TRBV6-5 and J usage is TRBJ2-7; D might be TRBD2 (6 bases). Per the germline V gene, CDR1 is MNHEY and CDR2 is SVGAGI. V lost 8 bases and J lost 4, with 15 bases in between. There are 13 residues in the CDR3.

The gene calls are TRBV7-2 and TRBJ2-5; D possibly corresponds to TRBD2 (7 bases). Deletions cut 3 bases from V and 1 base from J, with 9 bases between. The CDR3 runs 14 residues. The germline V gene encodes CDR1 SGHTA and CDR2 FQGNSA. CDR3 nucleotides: TGTGCCAGCAGCTTCGCGGGGGCCCAAGAGACCCAGTACTTC. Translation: CASSFAGAQETQYF.

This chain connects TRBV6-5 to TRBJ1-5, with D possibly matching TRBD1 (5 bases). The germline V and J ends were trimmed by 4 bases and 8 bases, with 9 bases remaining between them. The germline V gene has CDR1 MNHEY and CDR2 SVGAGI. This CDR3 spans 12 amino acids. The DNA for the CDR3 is TGTGCCAGCAGTTCGGGACTAGAGCCCCAGCATTTT. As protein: CASSSGLEPQHF.

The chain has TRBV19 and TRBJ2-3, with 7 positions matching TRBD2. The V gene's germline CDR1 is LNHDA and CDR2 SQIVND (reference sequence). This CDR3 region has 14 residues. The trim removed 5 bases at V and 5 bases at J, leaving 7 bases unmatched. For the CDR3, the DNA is TGTGCCAGTAGTTGGGCTAGCGGAAAAGATACGCAGTATTTT. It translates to CASSWASGKDTQYF.

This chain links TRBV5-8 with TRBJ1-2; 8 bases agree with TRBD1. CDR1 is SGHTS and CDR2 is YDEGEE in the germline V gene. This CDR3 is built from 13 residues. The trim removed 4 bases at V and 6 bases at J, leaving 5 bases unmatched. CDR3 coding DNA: TGTGCCAGCAGCCTCGACAGGGGCGATGGCTACACCTTC. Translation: CASSLDRGDGYTF.

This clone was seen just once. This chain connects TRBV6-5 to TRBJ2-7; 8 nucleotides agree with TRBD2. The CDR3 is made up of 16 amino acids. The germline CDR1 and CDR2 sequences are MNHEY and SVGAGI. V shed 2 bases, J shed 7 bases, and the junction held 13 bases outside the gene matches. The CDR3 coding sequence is TGTGCCAGCAGTTACGCCCTAGGGAGCGGGAGTAGTGAGCAGTACTTC. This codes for CASSYALGSGSSEQYF.